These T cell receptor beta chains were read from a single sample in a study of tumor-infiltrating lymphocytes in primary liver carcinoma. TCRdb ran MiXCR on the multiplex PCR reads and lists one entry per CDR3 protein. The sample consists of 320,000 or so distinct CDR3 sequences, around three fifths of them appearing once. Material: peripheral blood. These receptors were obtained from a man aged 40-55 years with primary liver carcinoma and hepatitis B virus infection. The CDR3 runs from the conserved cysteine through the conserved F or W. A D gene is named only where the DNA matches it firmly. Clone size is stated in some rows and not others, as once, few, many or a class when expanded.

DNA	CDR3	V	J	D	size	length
TGTGCCAGCAGCTCCGTCGGGGCGAGGGGCGGCAATCAGCCCCAGCATTTT	CASSSVGARGGNQPQHF	TRBV7-8	TRBJ1-5	-	few	17
TGTGCCAGCAGCTTGGAACCAGGGGGCGGCGAGCAGTACTTC	CASSLEPGGGEQYF	TRBV5-5	TRBJ2-7	TRBD1	few	14
TGTGCCTGGAGTGCCGGGACACAACCCTACGAGCAGTACTTC	CAWSAGTQPYEQYF	TRBV30	TRBJ2-7	-	few	14
TGCGCCAGCAGCCCTGGACTAGCGGCAGGTAACTCCTACGAGCAGTACTTC	CASSPGLAAGNSYEQYF	TRBV5-1	TRBJ2-7	TRBD2	-	17
TGTGCCAGCAGTTTTTCGGACAGGGGCGAGCAGTACTTC	CASSFSDRGEQYF	TRBV12-3/TRBV12-4	TRBJ2-7	TRBD1	many	13
TGCGCCAGCAGCCATCTAAACCTAGCGGGAGGGCGTGAGACCCAGTACTTC	CASSHLNLAGGRETQYF	TRBV4-1	TRBJ2-5	TRBD2	many	17
TGTGCCAGTAGTTCCGACGACGGGACAGGCTATGGCTACATCTTC	CASSSDDGTGYGYIF	TRBV6-1	TRBJ1-2	TRBD1	-	15
TGCTCCAGCAAACCTAGCACAGATACGCAGTGTTTT	CSSKPSTDTQCF	TRBV10-2	TRBJ2-3	-	-	12
TGTGCCACTGGGAAGGGGAGTGAAGCTTTCTTT	CATGKGSEAFF	TRBV24-1	TRBJ1-1	-	-	11
TGTGCCAGCAGCCTGGGACCGTCGAAGGGGGAGAGCCGGTACTTC	CASSLGPSKGESRYF	TRBV11-1	TRBJ2-5	-	once	15
TGCGCCAGCAGCTTGGGTGGATTCTACGAGCAGTACTTC	CASSLGGFYEQYF	TRBV5-1	TRBJ2-7	-	-	13
TGTGCCAACAGAGACCTAGCGGGAGGAGTTTACAATGAGCAGTTCTTC	CANRDLAGGVYNEQFF	TRBV11-2	TRBJ2-1	TRBD2	-	16
TGTGCCAGCAGTCCGCGGACTAGCGGGAGTTTCTCTGGGGCCAACGTCCTGACTTTC	CASSPRTSGSFSGANVLTF	TRBV6-2/TRBV6-3	TRBJ2-6	TRBD2	many	19
TGTGCCAGCACCCTGGGGGTGGGAAACTCCTACAATGAGCAGTTCTTC	CASTLGVGNSYNEQFF	TRBV5-8	TRBJ2-1	-	-	16
TGTGCCAGCACCGTGGATGGCGGGACGACTTCCTACAATGAGCAGTTCTTC	CASTVDGGTTSYNEQFF	TRBV7-9	TRBJ2-1	-	few	17
TGTGCCAGCAGCCAGCCCGGGAGAGCGGGAGCGTTGGACGAGCAGTACTTC	CASSQPGRAGALDEQYF	TRBV4-2	TRBJ2-7	TRBD2	few	17
TGTGTCAGCAGTTCCGGAAGACAGGGGCGCCGAGCTTTCTTT	CVSSSGRQGRRAFF	TRBV12-3/TRBV12-4	TRBJ1-1	TRBD1	-	14
TGTGCCAGCAGGGACAGAGGGTTCACTGAAGCTTTCTTT	CASRDRGFTEAFF	TRBV6-5	TRBJ1-1	-	many	13
TGTGCCAGCAGTCTAGGGGACTCGTTTGGCAATGAGCAGTTCTTC	CASSLGDSFGNEQFF	TRBV11-1	TRBJ2-1	-	-	15
TGTACCAGCAGCTTATTGGGGACTAGCGGCGAGCAGTACTTC	CTSSLLGTSGEQYF	TRBV7-9	TRBJ2-7	TRBD2	once	14